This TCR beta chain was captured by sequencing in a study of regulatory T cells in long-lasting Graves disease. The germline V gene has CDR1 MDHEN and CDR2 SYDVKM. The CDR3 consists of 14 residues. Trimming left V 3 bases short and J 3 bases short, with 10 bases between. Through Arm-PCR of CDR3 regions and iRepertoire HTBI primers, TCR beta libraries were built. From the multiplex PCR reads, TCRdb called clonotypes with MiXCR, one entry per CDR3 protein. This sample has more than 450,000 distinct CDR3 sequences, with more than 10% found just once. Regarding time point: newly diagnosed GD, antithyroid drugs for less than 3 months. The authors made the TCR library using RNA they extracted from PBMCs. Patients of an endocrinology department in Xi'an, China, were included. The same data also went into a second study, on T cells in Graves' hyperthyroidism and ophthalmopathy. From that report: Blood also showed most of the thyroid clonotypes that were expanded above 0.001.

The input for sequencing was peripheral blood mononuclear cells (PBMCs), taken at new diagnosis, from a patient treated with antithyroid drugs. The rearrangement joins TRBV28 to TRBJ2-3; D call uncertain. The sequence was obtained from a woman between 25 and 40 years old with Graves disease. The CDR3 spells CASSFPERTDTQYF. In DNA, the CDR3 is TGTGCCAGCAGTTTTCCCGAAAGAACAGATACGCAGTATTTT.